The 20 T cell receptor beta chains below come from one sample, sequenced in a study of shared clonotypes between healthy human individuals. The repertoire was sequenced with immunoSEQ multiplex PCR; TCRdb's copy has only in-frame clones and lacks some. This sample has around 500,000 clones, with roughly 80% found just once. Material for sequencing was PBMCs. These receptors came from a woman in her thirties or forties in good health. Some clones in this sample may be carry-over from other donors' samples.

The chain links TRBV4-1 to TRBJ1-5; 12 bases are shared with TRBD1. Trimming at V came to 5 bases and at J to 7 bases, leaving 12 bases not matched to a gene. The CDR3 has 17 amino acids. Germline values: CDR1 MGHRA, CDR2 YSYEKL. CDR3 protein: CASSETGTGGGFQPQHF. CDR3 DNA: TGCGCCAGCAGCGAAACGGGGACAGGGGGCGGATTCCAGCCCCAGCATTTT.

The chain employs TRBV7-8 and TRBJ2-7; 9 bases match TRBD1. J was trimmed by 4 bases and V by 5 bases; bases with no gene match: 12. This CDR3 is 16 amino acids long. Germline V gene sequence: CDR1 SGHVS, CDR2 FQNEAQ. Written as DNA, the CDR3 is TGTGCCAGCAGCAGAAGGACGGGACAGGGTTTATACGAGCAGTACTTC. It is translated as CASSRRTGQGLYEQYF.

This chain uses TRBV5-1 with TRBJ1-1; D may be TRBD1 (5 bases). Germline lookup yields CDR1 SGHRS and CDR2 YFSETQ. V gave up 5 bases and J gave up 0 bases, with 14 bases separating them. The CDR3 has 15 residues. CDR3 nucleotides: TGCGCCAGCAGTGCCCACCAGACAGTGAACACTGAAGCTTTCTTT. It encodes CASSAHQTVNTEAFF. Variable domain in full (rest from reference TRBV5-1 and TRBJ1-1): KAGVTQTPRYLIKTRGQQVTLSCSPISGHRSVSWYQQTPGQGLQFLFEYFSETQRNKGNFPGRFSGRQFSNSRSEMNVSTLELGDSALYLCASSAHQTVNTEAFFGQGTRLTVV.

The rearrangement links TRBV6-4 to TRBJ2-3, with 8 positions matching TRBD1. Looked up from germline, CDR1 is MRHNA and CDR2 is SNTAGT. After removal of 4 bases from V and 4 bases from J, the junction contained 4 bases not matched to a gene. This CDR3 comprises 14 residues. Here the CDR3 DNA reads TGTGCCAGCAGTGCGGGACAGGAGCCAGATACGCAGTATTTT. Protein sequence: CASSAGQEPDTQYF.

Remarks on this clone: A far larger clone is one nucleotide away, so this likely arose from a read error. The chain has TRBV6-6 and TRBJ2-1; 9 bases fit TRBD2. Germline V lookup: CDR1 MNHNY, CDR2 SVGAGI (reference sequence). The CDR3 spans 15 residues. The CDR3 region is CAGSYVGLAGLQQFF. In nucleotides, the CDR3 is TGTGCCGGCAGTTACGTGGGTCTAGCGGGACTTCAGCAGTTCTTC.

The chain recombines TRBV5-6 with TRBJ1-1; 8 nucleotides align to TRBD1. This CDR3 region has 14 residues. Trimming took 3 bases from V and 6 from J; bases not matched to a gene: 7. Germline V gives CDR1 SGHDT, CDR2 YYEEEE. The CDR3: CASSSNPGQAEAFF. The DNA for the CDR3 is TGTGCCAGCAGCTCGAACCCGGGACAGGCTGAAGCTTTCTTT.

Remarks on this clone: A far larger clone is just one base off, so this is likely a read error. The CDR3 spells CSVASGFLGLREQHF. The CDR3 DNA follows: TGCAGCGTAGCCTCAGGGTTTCTCGGGCTTAGGGAGCAGCACTTC. V is TRBV29-1 and J is TRBJ2-7; possibly TRBD1 or TRBD2 for D (5 bases each). CDR1 and CDR2 from the germline V gene are SQVTM and ANQGSEA. The CDR3 runs to 15 residues.

This chain uses TRBV11-3 with TRBJ2-2, with 12 nucleotides matching TRBD1. Trimming removed 5 bases from V and 5 bases from J; junction bases left unmatched: 12. This CDR3 contains 18 residues. The germline V gene encodes CDR1 SGHNT and CDR2 YENEEA. In nucleotides, the CDR3 is TGTGCCAGCAGCCTCGGTCCGGGACAGGGGGCCGGGACCGGGGAGCTGTTTTTT. Residues: CASSLGPGQGAGTGELFF.

The chain has TRBV10-3 and TRBJ2-7; TRBD1 agrees at 10 bases. Germline CDR1 ENHRY, CDR2 SYGVKD. This CDR3 region has 14 residues. V dropped 5 bases and J dropped 2; count of bases not matched to a gene: 3. CDR3 protein: CAISTGQGAYEQYF. The CDR3 DNA follows: TGTGCCATCAGTACTGGACAGGGGGCCTACGAGCAGTACTTC.

Ten or more counts support this clone. DNA of the CDR3: TGCGCCACCCGACGAAGGACAGGGGGTAGGCTAGCGGGAGTGATTGGCGAGCAGTACTTC. Translation: CATRRRTGGRLAGVIGEQYF. The gene calls are TRBV10-1 and TRBJ2-7, with D perhaps being TRBD1 or TRBD2 (10 bases each). The CDR3 is 20 residues long. V was cut by 10 bases and J by 6 bases, with 40 bases left in between. Germline CDR1 reads WNHNN; CDR2 reads SYGVQD (reference sequence).

This chain joins TRBV4-1 and TRBJ2-2; 9 bases are shared with TRBD1. The germline V gene encodes CDR1 MGHRA and CDR2 YSYEKL. This CDR3 has 15 amino acids. V lost 6 bases and J lost 6; bases outside the gene matches: 8. In nucleotides, the CDR3 is TGCGCCAGCAGGCGCGGACAGGGGTTTCCCGGGGAGCTGTTTTTT. Protein product: CASRRGQGFPGELFF.

V is TRBV2 and J is TRBJ2-7; a weak D match, TRBD1 (7 bases). Looked up from germline, CDR1 is SNHLY and CDR2 is FYNNEI. V lost 6 bases to trimming and J lost 0 bases, with 12 bases between them. The CDR3 length is 14 residues. CDR3 residues: CASREGQHSYEQYF. The CDR3 DNA sequence: TGTGCCAGCAGGGAGGGACAGCACTCCTACGAGCAGTACTTC.

This sequence joins TRBV5-8 and TRBJ2-1, with D unresolved. The germline V gene encodes CDR1 SGHTS and CDR2 YDEGEE. Trimming removed 4 bases from V and 4 bases from J, with 3 bases in between. This CDR3 region has 11 residues. In nucleotides, the CDR3 is TGTGCCAGCAGCCCTTACAATGAGCAGTTCTTC. Protein sequence: CASSPYNEQFF.

The chain joins TRBV28 to TRBJ1-1; no clear D gene. The germline CDR1 and CDR2 sequences are MDHEN and SYDVKM. The V end was cut by 5 bases, the J end by 3 bases, with 7 bases between. The CDR3 has 12 residues. The CDR3 region has the DNA TGTGCCAGCAGTCAGTCTCACACTGAAGCTTTCTTT. Its translation is CASSQSHTEAFF.

Notes on this clone: The same CDR3 also results from other DNA sequences found in this sample. The rearrangement uses TRBV27 and TRBJ2-7, with TRBD1 matching 7 bases. This CDR3 comprises 14 residues. The ends lost 0 bases at V and 3 bases at J; junction bases unmatched: 2. Germline CDR1 reads MNHEY; CDR2 reads SMNVEV (reference sequence). For the CDR3, the DNA is TGTGCCAGCAGTTTATCGAGGGACAGCTACGAGCAGTACTTC. It codes for CASSLSRDSYEQYF.

The chain couples TRBV5-4 to TRBJ1-2, with 10 bases matching TRBD1. Looked up from germline, CDR1 is SGHNT and CDR2 is YYREEE (reference sequence). This CDR3 comprises 15 residues. The V segment lost 6 bases and the J segment 8 bases; nucleotides outside the gene matches: 13. Here the CDR3 reads CASIRDRGLEGGYTF. Here the CDR3 DNA reads TGTGCCAGCATCCGGGACAGGGGCCTAGAGGGGGGCTACACCTTC.

The chain uses TRBV5-1 and TRBJ1-3; D is ambiguous. Germline loops: CDR1 SGHRS, CDR2 YFSETQ. V dropped 5 bases and J dropped 4 bases, with 13 bases sitting between them. This CDR3 region has 14 residues. CDR3 DNA sequence: TGCGCCAGCAGTCCGTCCCGGGCCGGAAACACCATATATTTT. Translating gives CASSPSRAGNTIYF.

V and J are TRBV19 and TRBJ2-7; TRBD1 might be the D (6 bases). With 3 bases removed from V and 0 bases from J, the gap between germline ends came to 15 bases. This CDR3 has 16 amino acids. CDR1 is LNHDA, CDR2 SQIVND, per germline (reference sequence). DNA of the CDR3: TGTGCCAGTAGTATCAGCCGGGACACCAGCTCCTACGAGCAGTACTTC. It yields the protein CASSISRDTSSYEQYF.

The rearrangement links TRBV11-3 to TRBJ2-3; 8 bases map to TRBD2. This CDR3 contains 13 residues. Germline assignment: CDR1 SGHNT and CDR2 YENEEA. The V segment lost 4 bases and the J segment 5 bases; nucleotides outside the gene matches: 2. CDR3 in amino acids: CASSSGTRDTQYF. CDR3 DNA sequence: TGTGCCAGCAGCTCCGGGACTAGAGATACGCAGTATTTT. Drawing the rest from reference TRBV11-3 and TRBJ2-3, the complete variable domain is EAGVVQSPRYKIIEKKQPVAFWCNPISGHNTLYWYLQNLGQGPELLIRYENEEAVDDSQLPKDRFSAERLKGVDSTLKIQPAELGDSAVYLCASSSGTRDTQYFGPGTRLTVL.

About this clone: Given a far larger clone just one base away, this is likely a sequencing read error. The chain employs TRBV28 and TRBJ1-1, with D maybe TRBD1 (6 bases). The CDR3 is 14 amino acids. Germline V gene data show CDR1 as MDHEN and CDR2 as SYDVKM. V shed 10 bases and J shed 2 bases, with 17 bases lying between them. The DNA of the CDR3 is TGTGCCACCATTGTTAGGGGACATAACACTGAAGCTTTCTTT. Translating gives CATIVRGHNTEAFF.